This TCR beta chain stems from a study of T cell responses to AZD1222 COVID-19 vaccine. Germline CDR1 SGHAT, CDR2 FQNNGV. The CDR3 runs to 16 residues. V gave up 0 bases and J gave up 5 bases; unmatched junction bases: 8. Comments on this clone: Its antigen is undetermined.

Using immunoSEQ multiplex PCR, the repertoire was profiled, and TCRdb retains in-frame clones only, with some absent. The data show about 120,000 clones, around 87% seen once. Study outcomes and limitations: Spike as a whole was targeted by vaccine-associated CD4 TCRs, dominant at 160-218 and 743-854. Clonal diversity may have been underestimated in mostly white British donors. Reports indicate that nearly half of spike-specific TCRs are directed at unmutated variant regions. The peak T cell response came first, and repertoires were sampled only after it.

This specimen consisted of peripheral blood, obtained 28 days after the second AZD1222 dose. The J gene is TRBJ1-1, the V gene TRBV11-2; 8 nucleotides match TRBD1. The receptor's source is an adult who received the AZD1222 COVID-19 vaccine. Here the CDR3 DNA reads TGTGCCAGCAGCTTAGATAGTAGGACAGGGAAGACTGAAGCTTTCTTT. Protein product: CASSLDSRTGKTEAFF.